This T cell receptor (beta chain) stems from a study of CD8+CD57+ T cells in acquired aplastic anemia. V was trimmed by 5 bases and J by 0 bases, leaving 8 bases between them. The germline CDR1 and CDR2 sequences are SGHTA and FQGNSA. There are 14 residues in the CDR3. Genomic DNA provided the template from which TCR beta VDJ and CDR3 profiles were obtained. TCRdb re-called the reads through MiXCR, storing one row per CDR3 protein. The sample lists some 180,000 distinct CDR3 sequences; about 47% were seen once. This clonotype was counted at least ten times. The V call is TRBV7-2, the J call TRBJ2-4, with D unresolved. The TCR was taken from a human donor in good health. Material for sequencing was sorted CD4+, CD8+, or CD8+CD57+ T cells (not recorded which) from PBMCs. The CDR3 spells CASSEEVAKNIQYF. The CDR3 DNA sequence: TGTGCCAGCAGCGAAGAGGTAGCCAAAAACATTCAGTACTTC.